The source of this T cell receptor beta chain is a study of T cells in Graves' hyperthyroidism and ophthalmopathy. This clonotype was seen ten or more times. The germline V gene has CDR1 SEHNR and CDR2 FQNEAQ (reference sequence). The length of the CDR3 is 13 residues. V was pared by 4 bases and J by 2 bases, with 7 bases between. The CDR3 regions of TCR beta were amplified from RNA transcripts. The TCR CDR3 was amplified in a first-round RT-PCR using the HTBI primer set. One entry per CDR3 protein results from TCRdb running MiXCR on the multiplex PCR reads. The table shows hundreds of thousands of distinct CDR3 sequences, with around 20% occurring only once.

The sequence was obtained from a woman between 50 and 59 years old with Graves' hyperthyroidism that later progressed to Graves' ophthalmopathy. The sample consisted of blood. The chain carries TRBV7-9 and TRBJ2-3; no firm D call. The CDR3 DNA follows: TGTGCCAGCAGCTCAGACCCCACAGATACGCAGTATTTT. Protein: CASSSDPTDTQYF.